This T cell receptor beta chain was recorded in a study of T cell repertoires in cytomegalovirus infection. Looking at the study overall: It was recently identified HLA-C-restricted and well-studied HLA-B-restricted CMV epitopes that the study used. Evidence of both CMV infection and a matching HLA type came from public TCR beta signatures. Study observations and caveats: HLA-C-restricted, CMV-specific TCR beta clonotypes were dominant ex vivo. Individuals carrying CMV plus the relevant HLA were identified by cumulative frequency of public TCR beta families.

This clonotype has just a few counts. Its antigen is still unknown. The CDR3 spans 13 residues. The germline CDR1 and CDR2 sequences are SGHTA and FQGNSA. V was pared by 2 bases and J by 2 bases, with 7 bases between. Using its own MiXCR run on the reads, TCRdb lists one record per CDR3 protein. The profile covers under 850,000 distinct CDR3 sequences, with around 30% appearing a single time and 18% taken by the ten largest. The receptor's source is a human donor in good health (CMV status not recorded). Some clones in this sample may be carry-over from other donors' samples. The sequencing used cultured PBMCs, collected from culture after CMV antigen stimulation. This chain connects TRBV7-2 to TRBJ2-7; D unresolved. CDR3 sequence: CASSLMDAYEQYF. The CDR3, as DNA: TGTGCCAGCAGCTTAATGGATGCCTACGAGCAGTACTTC.